The 15 T cell receptor beta chains below come from one sample, sequenced in a study of control samples from healthy donors and cancer patients. Only in-frame clones appear in the TCRdb table, and some are missing; sequencing was by immunoSEQ multiplex PCR. The sample consists of around 130,000 clones, more than 75% of them appearing once. The sequenced material came from blood. The receptors come from a man aged 25-45 years in good health.

This clone has more than one count but fewer than ten. V gene TRBV2 combines with J gene TRBJ1-5; D possibly corresponds to TRBD1 (5 bases). Germline lookup yields CDR1 SNHLY and CDR2 FYNNEI. The CDR3 is 14 residues long. The ends were cut back, 5 bases at V and 7 bases at J, with 15 bases in the middle. CDR3 residues: CASSYGGKRQPQHF. In DNA, the CDR3 is TGTGCCAGCAGTTATGGGGGGAAAAGGCAGCCCCAGCATTTT.

DNA of the CDR3: TGTGCCAGCAGCCCGGGACAGGGATCCTACGAGCAGTACTTC. Protein product: CASSPGQGSYEQYF. The V gene is TRBV11-2, the J gene TRBJ2-7; the match to TRBD1 covers 9 bases. Germline V gives CDR1 SGHAT, CDR2 FQNNGV. Trimming removed 5 bases from V and 1 base from J; junction bases left unmatched: 3. The CDR3 consists of 14 residues.

V and J are TRBV9 and TRBJ1-6; possible D gene TRBD1, 6 bases. V gave up 4 bases and J gave up 10 bases, with 15 bases separating them. In germline, CDR1 is SGDLS, CDR2 YYNGEE. The CDR3 covers 14 residues. As DNA, the CDR3 is TGTGCCAGCAGCCCAGGGACATCGGGATCACCCCTCCACTTT. This encodes CASSPGTSGSPLHF.

Worth noting for this clone: Other DNA variants within this sample encode the same CDR3. The rearrangement links TRBV5-1 to TRBJ1-5, with D unclear. The ends were cut back, 0 bases at V and 1 base at J, with 2 bases in the middle. CDR1 and CDR2 (germline): SGHRS, YFSETQ. The CDR3 spans 13 residues. The CDR3 region is CASSLGSNQPQHF. As DNA, the CDR3 is TGCGCCAGCAGCTTGGGGAGCAATCAGCCCCAGCATTTT.

Here the CDR3 DNA reads TGTGCCAGCAGCGAGGGGTTTTCCACTGAAGCTTTCTTT. It yields the protein CASSEGFSTEAFF. The rearrangement joins TRBV6-5 to TRBJ1-1, with a possible D match to TRBD1 (5 bases). Germline V gene sequence: CDR1 MNHEY, CDR2 SVGAGI. The CDR3 runs 13 residues. The V end lost 6 bases, the J end lost 4 bases, and 12 bases lay between the germline ends.

The chain has TRBV2 and TRBJ1-1, with no clear D. The germline CDR1 and CDR2 sequences are SNHLY and FYNNEI. V shed 4 bases and J shed 2 bases, with 8 bases lying between them. This CDR3 comprises 13 residues. The CDR3 DNA reads as TGTGCCAGCAGTGCCGACTTAAACACTGAAGCTTTCTTT. This codes for CASSADLNTEAFF.

This rearrangement joins TRBV18 to TRBJ2-2; D perhaps matches TRBD1 (6 bases). The V end lost 5 bases, the J end lost 3 bases, and 19 bases lay between the germline ends. Germline V CDR1 and CDR2: KGHSH, LQKENI. This CDR3 is built from 17 residues. The CDR3 nucleotides are TGTGCCAGCTCAATGGACAGTCCAATGGTTGACACCGGGGAGCTGTTTTTT. As protein: CASSMDSPMVDTGELFF. Using reference TRBV18 and TRBJ2-2 for the parts outside the CDR3, the full variable domain is NAGVMQNPRHLVRRRGQEARLRCSPMKGHSHVYWYRQLPEEGLKFMVYLQKENIIDESGMPKERFSAEFPKEGPSILRIQQVVRGDSAAYFCASSMDSPMVDTGELFFGEGSRLTVL.

A single count supports this clone. The CDR3 DNA follows: TGTGCCAGCAGCCTCGGGCAGCCCAATGAAAAACTGTTTTTT. Amino acids: CASSLGQPNEKLFF. The V and J genes are TRBV7-9 and TRBJ1-4, with unresolved D. The CDR3 consists of 14 residues. Germline loops: CDR1 SEHNR, CDR2 FQNEAQ (reference sequence). V was shortened by 5 bases and J by 5 bases, with 12 bases between the two germline ends.

The V call is TRBV29-1, the J call TRBJ1-1; possibly TRBD1 for D (6 bases). The CDR3 runs to 14 residues. In germline, CDR1 is SQVTM, CDR2 ANQGSEA. Trimming left V 6 bases short and J 0 bases short, with 14 bases between. This CDR3 reads CSVLLQGMNTEAFF. The CDR3 DNA follows: TGCAGCGTCCTCCTACAGGGAATGAACACTGAAGCTTTCTTT. Drawing the rest from reference TRBV29-1 and TRBJ1-1, the complete variable domain is SAVISQKPSRDICQRGTSLTIQCQVDSQVTMMFWYRQQPGQSLTLIATANQGSEATYESGFVIDKFPISRPNLTFSTLTVSNMSPEDSSIYLCSVLLQGMNTEAFFGQGTRLTVV.

The table lists this clone with a count of one. A junction boundary mismatches the germline segment, possibly from a read error. Other DNA sequences in this specimen translate into the identical CDR3. The genes are TRBV2 and TRBJ2-1; perhaps TRBD1 as D (5 bases). The CDR3 length is 13 residues. The germline V gene has CDR1 SNHLY and CDR2 FYNNEI. CDR3 residues: CASGARGSNEQFF. CDR3 in DNA: TGTGCCAGCGGGGCGAGAGGTTCGAATGAGCAATTCTTC.

The V and J genes are TRBV7-2 and TRBJ2-7, with D possibly TRBD2 on 6 matching bases. This CDR3 is built from 15 residues. Per the germline V gene, CDR1 is SGHTA and CDR2 is FQGNSA. Trimming took off 1 base at V and 0 bases at J, with 10 bases between the two ends. The CDR3 sequence: CASSLEGLPSYEQYF. The CDR3 DNA reads TGTGCCAGCAGCTTAGAGGGACTGCCCTCCTACGAGCAGTACTTC.

This clone was counted only a few times. V gene TRBV6-5 combines with J gene TRBJ2-1, with D possibly TRBD2 on 7 matching bases. V lost 6 bases to trimming and J lost 9 bases, with 21 bases between them. CDR1 is MNHEY, CDR2 SVGAGI, per germline. The CDR3 has 15 amino acids. This chain's CDR3 is CASRDGFGGAGEQFF. The CDR3 DNA reads as TGTGCCAGCAGGGACGGATTTGGGGGGGCAGGTGAGCAGTTCTTC.

This sequence joins TRBV28 and TRBJ1-1; D not certain. CDR1 MDHEN and CDR2 SYDVKM come from the germline V gene. V lost 2 bases and J lost 1, with 5 bases in between. The CDR3 consists of 13 residues. CDR3 region: CASSLVRNTEAFF. CDR3 nucleotides: TGTGCCAGCAGTTTAGTGAGGAACACTGAAGCTTTCTTT. Full variable domain (rest looked up from reference TRBV28 and TRBJ1-1): DVKVTQSSRYLVKRTGEKVFLECVQDMDHENMFWYRQDPGLGLRLIYFSYDVKMKEKGDIPEGYSVSREKKERFSLILESASTNQTSMYLCASSLVRNTEAFFGQGTRLTVV.

The chain joins TRBV5-5 to TRBJ1-3; 7 bases agree with TRBD1. Germline V lookup: CDR1 SGHKS, CDR2 YYEKEE (reference sequence). This CDR3 contains 16 residues. Germline trimming cut 4 bases from V and 0 bases from J; bases unmatched to any gene: 7. DNA for the CDR3: TGTGCCAGCAGCAATTCGGGACAGAGCTCTGGAAACACCATATATTTT. It specifies CASSNSGQSSGNTIYF.

V and J are TRBV7-2 and TRBJ1-4, with 8 bases lining up with TRBD1. V trimming: 4 bases; J trimming: 8 bases; junction bases outside the gene matches: 9. The CDR3 length is 15 residues. Looked up from germline, CDR1 is SGHTA and CDR2 is FQGNSA. The CDR3 protein is CASSSTGGPEEKLFF. CDR3 nucleotides: TGTGCCAGCAGCTCTACAGGGGGGCCTGAGGAAAAACTGTTTTTT.